This entry describes one TCR beta chain. Clones were read by immunoSEQ multiplex PCR, and TCRdb kept only the in-frame ones, dropping some. The sample gives about 380,000 clones, about 88% of which show up once; 1.2% is in the top ten. Donors in Cohort 3 who had recovered were those with two negative PCRs, healthcare professional clearance, or resolution of their symptoms. This sample is drawn from a study of blood T cell repertoires in COVID-19. The CDR3 has 13 amino acids. Germline CDR1 and CDR2: SEHNR and FQNEAQ (reference sequence). The trim removed 8 bases at V and 0 bases at J, leaving 2 bases unmatched.

V usage is TRBV7-9 and J usage is TRBJ2-7, with TRBD1 matching over 9 bases. The sequenced material came from PBMCs or T cells enriched from blood (not recorded which). This receptor was identified in a woman aged 18-29 years who had recovered from COVID-19. The CDR3 loop is CASGTGSSYEQYF. CDR3 DNA: TGTGCCAGCGGGACAGGGAGCTCCTACGAGCAGTACTTC. Complete variable domain (other parts from reference TRBV7-9 and TRBJ2-7): DTGVSQNPRHKITKRGQNVTFRCDPISEHNRLYWYRQTLGQGPEFLTYFQNEAQLEKSRLLSDRFSAERPKGSFSTLEIQRTEQGDSAMYLCASGTGSSYEQYFGPGTRLTVT.